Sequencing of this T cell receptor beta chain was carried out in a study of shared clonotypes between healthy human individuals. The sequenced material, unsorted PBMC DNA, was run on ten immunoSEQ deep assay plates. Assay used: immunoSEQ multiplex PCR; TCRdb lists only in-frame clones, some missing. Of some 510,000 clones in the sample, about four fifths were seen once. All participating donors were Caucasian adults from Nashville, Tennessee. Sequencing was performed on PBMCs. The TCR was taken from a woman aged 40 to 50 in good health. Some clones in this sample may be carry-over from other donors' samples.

The CDR3 coding sequence is TGTGCCAGCAGCCACCTCCAGCGGGCCTATAGCGATGAGCAGTTCTTC. Its translation: CASSHLQRAYSDEQFF. J is TRBJ2-1 and V is TRBV9, with D possibly being TRBD2 (6 bases). V lost 4 bases, J lost 8 bases, and 22 bases lay in between. This CDR3 region has 16 residues. Germline V lookup: CDR1 SGDLS, CDR2 YYNGEE.